This T cell receptor (beta chain) was observed in a study of technical replicates of blood from a handful of donors (dated by TCRdb to 2015 to 2018). Per the germline V gene, KGHSY is the CDR1 and FQNENV is the CDR2. Trimming at the junction amounts to 3 bases on V and 3 bases on J, and the germline ends lie 12 bases apart. From its cysteine to its phenylalanine, the CDR3 spans 14 amino acids. Only the CDR3 portion is preserved as DNA: 42 bases, with reading frame beginning at the first base. Note on this clone: Its antigen remains undetermined. No much larger clone is present one base from it, and per-base qualities are unavailable.

The library was obtained by the immunoSEQ multiplex PCR assay. This is the immuneACCESS table as TCRdb keeps it, with only in-frame sequences that have V and J called. A part of the clones is gone; compared with another copy, unresolved V genes explain less than half, and the rest is unexplained. This sample has about 72,000 clones in its table, and roughly 90% of those were observed once. In total, the top ten clones hold 0.35% to 0.45% of the sample. The sequence came from a human donor in good health. The receptor chain draws on TRBV16 and TRBJ2-7; TRBD1 is a weak D gene call, 5 bases matching. Sequencing was done on a sample of T cells isolated from PBMCs. CDR3 reads: CASSQDTGFYEQYF. The DNA is as follows: TGTGCCAGCAGCCAGGACACCGGGTTCTACGAGCAGTACTTC. The CDR3 plus the reference TRBV16 and TRBJ2-7 genes for the other parts give the full variable domain: GEEVAQTPKHLVRGEGQKAKLYCAPIKGHSYVFWYQQVLKNEFKFLISFQNENVFDETGMPKERFSAKCLPNSPCSLEIQATKLEDSAVYFCASSQDTGFYEQYFGPGTRLTVT.